These 23 T cell receptor beta chains originate from one sample sequenced in a study of T cell changes during pregnancy in multiple sclerosis. Some clones are missing from TCRdb's copy, which holds only in-frame ones; the method was immunoSEQ multiplex PCR. The table records around 72,000 clones, roughly nine tenths of them present only once. The sequences come from peripheral blood, collected in the third trimester of pregnancy. The receptors here all came from a female donor in good health, enrolled as a control in a pregnancy study.

The chain carries TRBV5-6 and TRBJ2-2; 9 bases map to TRBD1. The CDR3 runs to 16 residues. CDR1 is SGHDT and CDR2 is YYEEEE in the germline V gene. Trimming took 3 bases from V and 0 from J; bases not matched to a gene: 3. The CDR3 loop is CASSSQGAANTGELFF. The CDR3 region has the DNA TGTGCCAGCAGCTCACAGGGGGCTGCGAACACCGGGGAGCTGTTTTTT.

The DNA for the CDR3 is TGTGCCAGCAACCGAGGACAGGGGGCCCTGAACACTGAAGCTTTCTTT. Translation: CASNRGQGALNTEAFF. The chain combines TRBV28 with TRBJ1-1, with TRBD1 matching 11 bases. CDR1 and CDR2 from the germline V gene are MDHEN and SYDVKM. V was pared by 7 bases and J by 0 bases, with 7 bases of the junction left unmatched. This CDR3 region has 16 residues.

The chain is built from TRBV10-3 and TRBJ1-3; tentatively, D is TRBD1 (5 bases). The V and J ends lost 8 bases and 0 bases respectively, with 14 bases between them. Germline-derived CDR1 and CDR2 are ENHRY and SYGVKD. The CDR3 has 15 amino acids. CDR3 nucleotide sequence: TGTGCCATCTGGGCGGGGACCCGCTCTGGAAACACCATATATTTT. Amino acids: CAIWAGTRSGNTIYF.

The CDR3 sequence is CASSGRTSGGGEQFF. CDR3 in DNA: TGCGCCAGCAGCGGCCGGACTAGCGGTGGCGGGGAGCAGTTCTTC. J is TRBJ2-1 and V is TRBV5-1, with TRBD2 matching over 10 bases. Germline values: CDR1 SGHRS, CDR2 YFSETQ. V lost 4 bases to trimming and J lost 10 bases; unmatched junction nucleotides: 11. The CDR3 runs to 15 residues.

This clone was counted only a few times. The chain couples TRBV5-4 to TRBJ1-1; TRBD1 might be the D (6 bases). Germline V lookup: CDR1 SGHNT, CDR2 YYREEE (reference sequence). The CDR3 has 16 residues. Trimming shortened V by 4 bases and J by 1 base, and 17 bases separated the two germline ends. Here the CDR3 DNA reads TGTGCCAGCAGCACCCCCGGGGGGCAAAGGAACACTGAAGCTTTCTTT. Amino acid sequence: CASSTPGGQRNTEAFF.

The chain employs TRBV7-9 and TRBJ1-5, with 9 positions matching TRBD1. The germline CDR1 and CDR2 sequences are SEHNR and FQNEAQ (reference sequence). The CDR3 extends over 15 amino acids. With 4 bases clipped from V and 4 bases from J, the junction kept 5 bases outside the gene matches. The DNA of the CDR3 is TGTGCCAGCAGCTACGGACAGGGGACAAATCAGCCCCAGCATTTT. Amino acids: CASSYGQGTNQPQHF.

The chain carries TRBV6-1 and TRBJ2-5, with D maybe TRBD1 (6 bases). This CDR3 contains 13 residues. The V end lost 11 bases, the J end lost 5 bases, and 18 bases lay between the germline ends. Germline-derived CDR1 and CDR2 are MNHNS and SASEGT. The CDR3 reads CADGGPLGETQYF. In nucleotides, the CDR3 is TGTGCCGATGGGGGCCCCCTGGGGGAGACCCAGTACTTC.

The rearrangement joins TRBV4-2 to TRBJ2-5; 12 bases agree with TRBD2. Germline V gene sequence: CDR1 LGHNA, CDR2 YNFKEQ. V lost 0 bases, J lost 7 bases, and 6 bases stayed unmatched. The CDR3 is 16 amino acids. This CDR3 is CASSQDLAGGGGTQYF. The CDR3 DNA reads as TGTGCCAGCAGCCAAGACCTAGCGGGGGGGGGCGGGACCCAGTACTTC.

DNA for the CDR3: TGTGCCAGCAACCCCGGACAGAATCAGCCCCAGCATTTT. It yields the protein CASNPGQNQPQHF. The gene calls are TRBV6-6 and TRBJ1-5, with D perhaps TRBD1 (6 bases). V lost 7 bases and J lost 4, with 11 bases in between. The length of the CDR3 is 13 residues. Germline CDR1 reads MNHNY; CDR2 reads SVGAGI (reference sequence).

The rearrangement uses TRBV19 and TRBJ1-5; D is possibly TRBD1 (6 bases). V was trimmed by 5 bases and J by 4 bases, leaving 12 bases between them. The V gene's germline CDR1 is LNHDA and CDR2 SQIVND (reference sequence). The CDR3 is made up of 14 amino acids. DNA for the CDR3: TGTGCCAGTAGTCCCAGGACAGAGAATCAGCCCCAGCATTTT. Translating it yields CASSPRTENQPQHF.

The J gene is TRBJ2-7, the V gene TRBV5-8; 9 bases line up with TRBD1. This CDR3 has 14 residues. Per the germline V gene, CDR1 is SGHTS and CDR2 is YDEGEE. V gave up 0 bases and J gave up 3 bases; unmatched junction bases: 1. Here the CDR3 DNA reads TGTGCCAGCAGCTTGGGACAGGGGGGCTACGAGCAGTACTTC. This codes for CASSLGQGGYEQYF. Full variable domain (missing parts from reference TRBV5-8 and TRBJ2-7): EAGVTQSPTHLIKTRGQQATLRCSPISGHTSVYWYQQALGLGLQFLLWYDEGEERNRGNFPPRFSGRQFPNYSSELNVNALELEDSALYLCASSLGQGGYEQYFGPGTRLTVT.

V usage is TRBV7-2 and J usage is TRBJ1-5; 10 bases agree with TRBD1. The CDR3 sequence is 17 residues long. J gave up 6 bases and V 3 bases, and 11 bases lay outside the gene matches. CDR1 and CDR2 from the germline V gene are SGHTA and FQGNSA. The CDR3 loop reads CASSLGRPGQGSQPQHF. CDR3 bases: TGTGCCAGCAGCTTGGGTCGTCCGGGACAGGGGAGTCAGCCCCAGCATTTT. Based on the CDR3 plus reference TRBV7-2 and TRBJ1-5, the full variable domain is GAGVSQSPSNKVTEKGKDVELRCDPISGHTALYWYRQSLGQGLEFLIYFQGNSAPDKSGLPSDRFSAERTGGSVSTLTIQRTQQEDSAVYLCASSLGRPGQGSQPQHFGDGTRLSIL.

This chain connects TRBV5-8 to TRBJ1-5; TRBD1 matches at 8 bases. Germline trimming cut 4 bases from V and 6 bases from J; bases unmatched to any gene: 12. Germline assignment: CDR1 SGHTS and CDR2 YDEGEE. This CDR3 contains 16 residues. The CDR3 DNA sequence: TGTGCCAGCAGCGTGGTATTAGGACAGGGTGGTCAGCCCCAGCATTTT. Translation: CASSVVLGQGGQPQHF.

The gene calls are TRBV19 and TRBJ1-1; D remains ambiguous. Germline CDR1 LNHDA, CDR2 SQIVND (reference sequence). Trimming pared 4 bases from V and 0 bases from J, leaving 12 bases between. CDR3 length equals 15 residues. DNA for the CDR3: TGTGCCAGTAGTAAAGTCCGAGCCCTGAACACTGAAGCTTTCTTT. Translating it yields CASSKVRALNTEAFF.

The chain employs TRBV5-6 and TRBJ2-1; the D gene is possibly TRBD2 (5 bases). The germline CDR1 and CDR2 sequences are SGHDT and YYEEEE. Trimming shortened V by 2 bases and J by 0 bases, and 9 bases separated the two germline ends. The CDR3 is made up of 15 amino acids. Here the CDR3 DNA reads TGTGCCAGCAGCTTCGGACTGGCCTCCTACAATGAGCAGTTCTTC. Protein sequence: CASSFGLASYNEQFF.

The CDR3 DNA reads as TGCGCCAGCAGCTCGGGGACACCATTTAACACTGAAGCTTTCTTT. Its translation is CASSSGTPFNTEAFF. The gene calls are TRBV5-1 and TRBJ1-1; possible D gene TRBD1, 6 bases. The V end lost 3 bases, the J end lost 2 bases, and 14 bases lay between the germline ends. Germline lookup yields CDR1 SGHRS and CDR2 YFSETQ. CDR3 size: 15 residues.

The chain carries TRBV19 and TRBJ2-2, with a weak D call TRBD1 (6 bases). V lost 0 bases, J lost 3 bases, and 11 bases lay in between. Germline CDR1 and CDR2: LNHDA and SQIVND (reference sequence). This CDR3 has 16 residues. As DNA, the CDR3 is TGTGCCAGTAGTATAGATCTGGACAGTGACACCGGGGAGCTGTTTTTT. This sequence encodes CASSIDLDSDTGELFF.

The chain uses TRBV7-2 and TRBJ2-3; TRBD2 agrees at 7 bases. The CDR3 runs to 16 residues. Trimming removed 1 base from V and 4 bases from J; junction bases left unmatched: 8. CDR1 and CDR2 from the germline V gene are SGHTA and FQGNSA. CDR3 DNA sequence: TGTGCCAGCAGCTTAGGAGGGCCTAGCGGAGCAGATACGCAGTATTTT. Protein product: CASSLGGPSGADTQYF.

The V gene is TRBV30, the J gene TRBJ1-2; D gene unclear. From germline, CDR1 is GTSNPN and CDR2 SVGIG (reference sequence). This CDR3 has 15 residues. V shed 3 bases and J shed 4 bases, with 18 bases lying between them. The CDR3 coding sequence is TGTGCCTGGAGCCGGGGAACCCCGGTTGGCTATGGCTACACCTTC. This sequence encodes CAWSRGTPVGYGYTF.

V is TRBV5-1 and J is TRBJ1-6, with TRBD1 matching over 8 bases. Germline CDR1 is SGHRS and CDR2 is YFSETQ. This CDR3 has 17 residues. V was pared by 5 bases and J by 3 bases, with 10 bases of the junction left unmatched. The CDR3 sequence: CASRPDRASIYNSPLHF. The CDR3 DNA is TGCGCCAGCAGGCCGGACAGGGCTTCGATCTATAATTCACCCCTCCACTTT.

The rearrangement uses TRBV11-2 and TRBJ2-2, with 11 bases aligning to TRBD2. There are 17 residues in the CDR3. Trimming cost V 6 bases and J 3 bases; bases outside gene matches: 9. Germline V gene data show CDR1 as SGHAT and CDR2 as FQNNGV. The CDR3 DNA follows: TGTGCCAGCAGATTGACTAGCGGGGCGACCTACACCGGGGAGCTGTTTTTT. Its translation is CASRLTSGATYTGELFF.

The genes are TRBV28 and TRBJ2-2, with 8 positions matching TRBD2. CDR1 and CDR2 from the germline V gene are MDHEN and SYDVKM. CDR3 length: 16 residues. V dropped 2 bases and J dropped 3; count of bases not matched to a gene: 5. The CDR3 is CASSLPGGGHTGELFF. The CDR3, as DNA: TGTGCCAGCAGTTTACCCGGGGGGGGGCACACCGGGGAGCTGTTTTTT.

This chain connects TRBV25-1 to TRBJ2-1, with D possibly being TRBD2 (6 bases). CDR1 and CDR2 (germline): MGHDK, SYGVNS. Trimming removed 6 bases from V and 4 bases from J, with 13 bases in between. There are 14 residues in the CDR3. For the CDR3, the DNA is TGTGCCAGCAGAGAGGAGGGGATTTACAATGAGCAGTTCTTC. Protein: CASREEGIYNEQFF.